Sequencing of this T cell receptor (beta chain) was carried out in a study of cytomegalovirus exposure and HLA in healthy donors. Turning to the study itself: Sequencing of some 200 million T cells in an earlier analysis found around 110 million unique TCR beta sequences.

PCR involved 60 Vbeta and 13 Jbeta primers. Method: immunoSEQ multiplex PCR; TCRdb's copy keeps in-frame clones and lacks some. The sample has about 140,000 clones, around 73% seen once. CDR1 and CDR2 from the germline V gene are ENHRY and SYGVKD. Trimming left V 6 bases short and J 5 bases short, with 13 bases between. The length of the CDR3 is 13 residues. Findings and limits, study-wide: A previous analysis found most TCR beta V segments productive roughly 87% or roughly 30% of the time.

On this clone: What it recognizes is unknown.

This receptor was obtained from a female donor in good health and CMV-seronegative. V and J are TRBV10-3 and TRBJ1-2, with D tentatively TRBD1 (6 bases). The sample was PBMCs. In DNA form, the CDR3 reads TGTGCCATCAGAAACATTACAGGGTATGGCTACACCTTC. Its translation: CAIRNITGYGYTF.